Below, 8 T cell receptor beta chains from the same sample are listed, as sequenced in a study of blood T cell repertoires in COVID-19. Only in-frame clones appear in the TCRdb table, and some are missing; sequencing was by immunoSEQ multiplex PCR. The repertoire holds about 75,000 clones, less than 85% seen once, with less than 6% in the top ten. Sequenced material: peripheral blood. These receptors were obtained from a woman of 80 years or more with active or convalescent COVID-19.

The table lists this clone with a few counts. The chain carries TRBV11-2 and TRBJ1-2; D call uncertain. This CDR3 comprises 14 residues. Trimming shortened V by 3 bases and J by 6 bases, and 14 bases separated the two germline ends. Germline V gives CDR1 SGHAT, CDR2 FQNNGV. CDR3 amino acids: CASSLADGRDGYTF. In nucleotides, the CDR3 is TGTGCCAGCAGCTTGGCGGACGGGCGGGATGGCTACACCTTC.

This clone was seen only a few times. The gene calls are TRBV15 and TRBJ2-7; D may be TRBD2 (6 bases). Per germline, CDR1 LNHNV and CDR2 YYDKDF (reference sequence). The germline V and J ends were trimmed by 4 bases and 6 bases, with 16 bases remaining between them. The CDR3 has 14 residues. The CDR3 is CATSTRRVSGEQYF. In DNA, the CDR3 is TGTGCCACCAGCACCCGGAGGGTATCGGGCGAGCAGTACTTC.

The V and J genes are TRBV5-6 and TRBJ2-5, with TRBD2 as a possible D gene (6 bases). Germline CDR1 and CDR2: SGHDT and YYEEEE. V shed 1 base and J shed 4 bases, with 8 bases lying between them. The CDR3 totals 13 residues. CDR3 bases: TGTGCCAGCAGCTTGCCTAGCGCAGAGACCCAGTACTTC. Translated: CASSLPSAETQYF.

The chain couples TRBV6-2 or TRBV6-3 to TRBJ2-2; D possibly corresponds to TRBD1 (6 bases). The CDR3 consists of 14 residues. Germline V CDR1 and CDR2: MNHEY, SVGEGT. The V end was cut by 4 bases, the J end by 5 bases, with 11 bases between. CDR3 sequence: CASSSPGVTGELFF. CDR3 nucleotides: TGTGCCAGCAGTTCCCCAGGGGTTACCGGGGAGCTGTTTTTT.

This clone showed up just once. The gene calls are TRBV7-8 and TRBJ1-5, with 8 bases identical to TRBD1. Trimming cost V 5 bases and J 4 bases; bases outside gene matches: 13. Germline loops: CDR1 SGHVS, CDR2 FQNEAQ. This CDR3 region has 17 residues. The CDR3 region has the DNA TGTGCCAGCAGCCTCCAAGACAGGGGACGTTGGAATCAGCCCCAGCATTTT. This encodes CASSLQDRGRWNQPQHF.

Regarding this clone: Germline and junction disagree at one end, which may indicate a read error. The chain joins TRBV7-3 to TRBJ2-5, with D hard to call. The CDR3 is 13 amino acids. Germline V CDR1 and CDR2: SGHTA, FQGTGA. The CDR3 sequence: CASSLTFRESQYF. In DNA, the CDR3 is TGTGCCAGCAGCTTAACGTTCCGCGAGAGCCAGTACTTC.

CDR3: CASSLQEREGQPFF. In DNA form, the CDR3 reads TGTGCCAGCAGCTTACAAGAGCGGGAGGGCCAGCCGTTCTTC. J is TRBJ2-1 and V is TRBV7-2; TRBD2 matches 10 bases. The V and J ends lost 2 bases and 15 bases, in that order; junction bases with no gene match: 10. The CDR3 covers 14 residues. In germline, CDR1 is SGHTA, CDR2 FQGNSA.

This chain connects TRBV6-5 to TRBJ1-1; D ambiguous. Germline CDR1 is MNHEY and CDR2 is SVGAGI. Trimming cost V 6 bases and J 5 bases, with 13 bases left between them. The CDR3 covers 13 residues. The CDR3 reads CASSRGAQTEAFF. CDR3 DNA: TGTGCCAGCAGCCGCGGCGCTCAGACTGAAGCTTTCTTT.